Presented here are 16 T cell receptor beta chains from one specimen sequenced in a study of cytomegalovirus exposure and HLA in healthy donors. Vbeta (60) and Jbeta (13) primers were used in the PCR. The method was immunoSEQ multiplex PCR; TCRdb's version includes in-frame clones alone and lacks a portion of them. Here the sample spans about 160,000 clones, about 70% being singletons. Sequences were obtained from PBMCs. The receptors derive from a woman younger than 30 in good health and CMV-seropositive.

The chain links TRBV7-9 to TRBJ1-3; a possible D gene is TRBD1 (5 bases). This CDR3 region has 13 residues. Germline V gene sequence: CDR1 SEHNR, CDR2 FQNEAQ (reference sequence). V dropped 0 bases and J dropped 8 bases, with 8 bases sitting between them. CDR3 coding DNA: TGTGCCAGCAGCTTAGCAGGAGGGGACACCATATATTTT. This sequence encodes CASSLAGGDTIYF.

V is TRBV7-9 and J is TRBJ1-2, with a tentative D call TRBD1 (5 bases). V was shortened by 6 bases and J by 8 bases, with 28 bases between the two germline ends. The CDR3 spans 17 residues. Germline CDR1 is SEHNR and CDR2 is FQNEAQ (reference sequence). CDR3 in amino acids: CASRSVSSPGRYYGYTF. Here the CDR3 DNA reads TGTGCCAGCAGATCGGTGTCTTCACCAGGGAGGTATTACGGCTACACCTTC.

The chain employs TRBV5-4 and TRBJ2-2, with TRBD2 matching over 15 bases. Trimming took 3 bases from V and 8 from J; bases not matched to a gene: 11. The CDR3 extends over 18 amino acids. Germline CDR1 SGHNT, CDR2 YYREEE (reference sequence). The CDR3 coding sequence is TGTGCCAGCAGCTCCGGACTAGCGGGAGGGCTATATCTAGGGGAGCTGTTTTTT. Translation gives CASSSGLAGGLYLGELFF.

This clone turned up a few times. This chain connects TRBV28 to TRBJ2-3, with TRBD2 matching over 12 bases. Germline CDR1 reads MDHEN; CDR2 reads SYDVKM. J was trimmed by 6 bases and V by 6 bases; bases with no gene match: 13. The CDR3 covers 17 residues. The CDR3 reads CASSPTRGTSGRDTQYF. CDR3 DNA sequence: TGTGCCAGCAGCCCTACCCGCGGAACTAGCGGGAGGGATACGCAGTATTTT.

This clone occurred a few times. This rearrangement joins TRBV5-6 to TRBJ2-7; 10 bases are a match to TRBD2. The CDR3 is made up of 15 amino acids. CDR1 and CDR2 from the germline V gene are SGHDT and YYEEEE. V lost 0 bases and J lost 3; bases outside the gene matches: 3. CDR3 residues: CASSLVGTSVYEQYF. The CDR3 DNA reads TGTGCCAGCAGCTTGGTAGGGACTAGCGTCTACGAGCAGTACTTC.

A few counts support this clone. CDR3 protein: CASSERGWQPQHF. As DNA, the CDR3 is TGTGCCAGCAGTGAACGGGGGTGGCAGCCCCAGCATTTT. The chain links TRBV6-1 to TRBJ1-5; tentative D call: TRBD1 (5 bases). CDR3 length equals 13 residues. Germline-derived CDR1 and CDR2 are MNHNS and SASEGT. The V end lost 2 bases, the J end lost 7 bases, and 9 bases lay between the germline ends.

The chain is built from TRBV30 and TRBJ1-5, with D possibly TRBD1 on 6 matching bases. The CDR3 totals 13 residues. The V end was cut by 5 bases, the J end by 0 bases, with 8 bases between. Per germline, CDR1 GTSNPN and CDR2 SVGIG (reference sequence). CDR3 DNA: TGTGCCTGGGCAGGGGATAGCAATCAGCCCCAGCATTTT. This translates into CAWAGDSNQPQHF. The entire variable domain, with the rest obtained from reference TRBV30 and TRBJ1-5, is as follows: SQTIHQWPATLVQPVGSPLSLECTVEGTSNPNLYWYRQAAGRGLQLLFYSVGIGQISSEVPQNLSASRPQDRQFILSSKKLLLSDSGFYLCAWAGDSNQPQHFGDGTRLSIL.

J is TRBJ2-7 and V is TRBV9; TRBD1 matches 10 bases. With V trimmed by 3 bases and J by 6 bases, 12 bases remained unmatched. The germline V gene encodes CDR1 SGDLS and CDR2 YYNGEE. The CDR3 runs to 16 residues. CDR3 nucleotides: TGTGCCAGCAGCGCCGTAATAGAGACAGGGGGCTTCGAGCAGTACTTC. It is translated as CASSAVIETGGFEQYF. The complete variable domain, with remaining parts taken from reference TRBV9 and TRBJ2-7, reads DSGVTQTPKHLITATGQRVTLRCSPRSGDLSVYWYQQSLDQGLQFLIQYYNGEERAKGNILERFSAQQFPDLHSELNLSSLELGDSALYFCASSAVIETGGFEQYFGPGTRLTVT.

The CDR3 region has the DNA TGTGCCTGGACGAAGACTAGTCTAAGTGAGCAGTTCTTC. Residues: CAWTKTSLSEQFF. The V and J genes are TRBV30 and TRBJ2-1, with D perhaps matching TRBD2 (6 bases). The CDR3 is made up of 13 amino acids. Germline CDR1 is GTSNPN and CDR2 is SVGIG (reference sequence). Between the trimmed V and J ends, which lost 4 bases and 9 bases, there was a span of 16 bases.

The V gene is TRBV4-3, the J gene TRBJ1-4, with D perhaps TRBD1 (6 bases). Germline assignment: CDR1 LGHNA and CDR2 YSLEER. The CDR3 consists of 14 residues. The V end was cut by 3 bases, the J end by 5 bases, with 10 bases between. The CDR3 region is CASSQDSLNEKLFF. In nucleotides, the CDR3 is TGCGCCAGCAGCCAGGACAGCCTAAATGAAAAACTGTTTTTT.

The chain has TRBV6-1 and TRBJ2-5, with 8 bases aligning to TRBD1. Germline CDR1 is MNHNS and CDR2 is SASEGT. With V trimmed by 3 bases and J by 5 bases, 11 bases remained unmatched. This CDR3 comprises 16 residues. The CDR3 nucleotides are TGTGCCAGCAGTGAGGTGCGGGCAGGGGGCTTGGAGACCCAGTACTTC. It yields the protein CASSEVRAGGLETQYF.

The genes are TRBV27 and TRBJ1-3; possible D gene TRBD1, 6 bases. Germline values: CDR1 MNHEY, CDR2 SMNVEV (reference sequence). The CDR3 runs to 15 residues. Between the trimmed V and J ends, which lost 5 bases and 7 bases, there was a span of 18 bases. The CDR3 DNA reads as TGTGCCAGCAGTCCTCGGGGGGGCGGGAGGAACACCATATATTTT. The encoded protein is CASSPRGGGRNTIYF.

The chain is built from TRBV5-1 and TRBJ2-1; weak D call: TRBD1 (7 bases). The V end lost 4 bases, the J end lost 7 bases, and 18 bases lay between the germline ends. This CDR3 is 15 amino acids long. CDR1 SGHRS and CDR2 YFSETQ come from the germline V gene. CDR3 region: CASSPMFRGENEQFF. The CDR3 DNA reads as TGCGCCAGCAGCCCGATGTTCAGGGGGGAGAATGAGCAGTTCTTC. Complete variable domain (other parts from reference TRBV5-1 and TRBJ2-1): KAGVTQTPRYLIKTRGQQVTLSCSPISGHRSVSWYQQTPGQGLQFLFEYFSETQRNKGNFPGRFSGRQFSNSRSEMNVSTLELGDSALYLCASSPMFRGENEQFFGPGTRLTVL.

The rearrangement links TRBV7-2 to TRBJ1-5; 9 nucleotides match TRBD1. CDR1 and CDR2 (germline): SGHTA, FQGNSA. The J segment lost 7 bases and the V segment lost 5 bases, leaving 12 bases of the junction unmatched. The length of the CDR3 is 16 residues. CDR3 sequence (DNA): TGTGCCAGCAGCGCTACGGACAGGGGTGGTACCCAGCCCCAGCATTTT. Translated, it gives CASSATDRGGTQPQHF. Drawing the rest from reference TRBV7-2 and TRBJ1-5, the complete variable domain is GAGVSQSPSNKVTEKGKDVELRCDPISGHTALYWYRQSLGQGLEFLIYFQGNSAPDKSGLPSDRFSAERTGGSVSTLTIQRTQQEDSAVYLCASSATDRGGTQPQHFGDGTRLSIL.

The V gene is TRBV4-2, the J gene TRBJ2-7; unclear D gene. Per germline, CDR1 LGHNA and CDR2 YNFKEQ. Trimming pared 4 bases from V and 3 bases from J, leaving 10 bases between. The CDR3 runs to 13 residues. CDR3 sequence reads: CASSPSNDYEQYF. The CDR3 DNA reads TGTGCCAGCAGCCCCAGTAACGACTACGAGCAGTACTTC.

This chain connects TRBV15 to TRBJ1-6; tentatively, D is TRBD1 (5 bases). The length of the CDR3 is 16 residues. The V gene's germline CDR1 is LNHNV and CDR2 YYDKDF (reference sequence). Deletions cut 0 bases from V and 13 bases from J, with 19 bases between. The chain's CDR3 is CATSRDPGTGSSPLHF. CDR3 in DNA: TGTGCCACCAGCAGAGATCCAGGGACCGGGAGTTCGCCCCTCCACTTT. Full variable domain (outside the CDR3, taken from reference TRBV15 and TRBJ1-6): DAMVIQNPRYQVTQFGKPVTLSCSQTLNHNVMYWYQQKSSQAPKLLFHYYDKDFNNEADTPDNFQSRRPNTSFCFLDIRSPGLGDTAMYLCATSRDPGTGSSPLHFGNGTRLTVT.